These 20 T cell receptor beta chains share one sample of origin, sequenced in a study of human T cells and chemical hapten exposure. Described time point: patch test 2, 6 weeks after DPC sensitization. Specified treatment: therapeutic diphenylcyclopropenone sensitization with weekly scalp DPC. TCRdb redid the calling of the RACE reads with MiXCR, one entry per CDR3 protein. This sample has over 100,000 distinct CDR3 sequences, with 9.2% found just once. The source material was whole blood, sampled in connection with sensitization to the hapten diphenylcyclopropenone (DPC). Source of these receptors: a middle-aged woman with alopecia areata. Some clones in this sample may be carry-over from other donors' samples.

This clonotype was detected many times. The rearrangement links TRBV4-1 to TRBJ1-1; D might be TRBD1 (6 bases). The germline V gene encodes CDR1 MGHRA and CDR2 YSYEKL. The CDR3 covers 17 residues. V lost 1 base to trimming and J lost 0 bases, with 15 bases between them. The DNA of the CDR3 is TGCGCCAGCAGCCAAGGGGGGGCAGCCAGCATGAACACTGAAGCTTTCTTT. Translated, it gives CASSQGGAASMNTEAFF.

The chain couples TRBV29-1 to TRBJ1-3, with D possibly TRBD1 on 5 matching bases. Germline CDR1 and CDR2: SQVTM and ANQGSEA. The CDR3 contains 12 residues. V lost 8 bases, J lost 2 bases, and 10 bases lay in between. The CDR3 spells CSLPGPGNTIYF. In DNA form, the CDR3 reads TGCAGCCTACCGGGGCCTGGAAACACCATATATTTT.

The CDR3 sequence is CASRLSREKLFF. The DNA of the CDR3 is TGTGCCAGCCGGTTGAGTCGTGAAAAACTGTTTTTT. This chain joins TRBV7-9 and TRBJ1-4; D unclear. V was cut by 8 bases and J by 7 bases, with 11 bases left in between. The CDR3 totals 12 residues. Germline V gene lookup returns CDR1 SEHNR and CDR2 FQNEAQ (reference sequence).

The chain couples TRBV27 to TRBJ2-1; TRBD2 matches 11 bases. Germline V lookup: CDR1 MNHEY, CDR2 SMNVEV (reference sequence). Trimming cost V 1 base and J 7 bases; bases outside gene matches: 15. The CDR3 covers 19 residues. The CDR3 nucleotides are TGTGCCAGCAGTTTATTGAAAATGAGTGGGACTAGCGGACGTAATGAGCAGTTCTTC. Its protein is CASSLLKMSGTSGRNEQFF.

This sequence joins TRBV18 and TRBJ1-1, with D uncertain. V was cut by 3 bases and J by 3 bases, with 8 bases left in between. Looked up from germline, CDR1 is KGHSH and CDR2 is LQKENI. CDR3 length: 13 amino acids. CDR3: CASSPELDTEAFF. As DNA, the CDR3 is TGTGCCAGCTCACCTGAGTTGGACACTGAAGCTTTCTTT.

This clonotype showed up just once. This may be a read error: a much more frequent sequence differs by one nucleotide. The rearrangement uses TRBV7-9 and TRBJ2-1; the match to TRBD1 covers 7 bases. J lost 2 bases, V lost 7 bases, and 8 bases had no gene match. This CDR3 contains 15 residues. Germline loops: CDR1 SEHNR, CDR2 FQNEAQ (reference sequence). CDR3 sequence: CASKGTESPYNEQFF. In DNA, the CDR3 is TGTGCCAGCAAGGGGACAGAGAGCCCCTACAATGAGCAGTTCTTC.

The rearrangement joins TRBV27 to TRBJ1-6, with a tentative D call TRBD1 (6 bases). The CDR3 extends over 17 amino acids. The V end was cut by 2 bases, the J end by 3 bases, with 14 bases between. Looked up from germline, CDR1 is MNHEY and CDR2 is SMNVEV (reference sequence). CDR3 residues: CASSLGTGIDYNSPLHF. CDR3 DNA sequence: TGTGCCAGCAGTTTAGGAACAGGGATAGACTATAATTCACCCCTCCACTTT.

The rearrangement joins TRBV6-2 or TRBV6-3 to TRBJ2-3; perhaps D is TRBD1 or TRBD2 (5 bases each). The CDR3 sequence is 14 residues long. The V gene's germline CDR1 is MNHEY and CDR2 SVGEGT. Trimming pared 8 bases from V and 5 bases from J, leaving 17 bases between. The CDR3 DNA reads TGTGCCAGCTGCCCGGTGGGACGGAGAGATACGCAGTATTTT. Protein product: CASCPVGRRDTQYF.

This clonotype was recorded at least ten times. The rearrangement uses TRBV2 and TRBJ2-7, with a tentative D call TRBD2 (6 bases). The CDR3 covers 13 residues. Trimming left V 6 bases short and J 2 bases short, with 11 bases between. CDR1 is SNHLY and CDR2 is FYNNEI in the germline V gene. CDR3 in amino acids: CASRDYSAYEQYF. The CDR3, as DNA: TGTGCCAGCAGGGACTACAGTGCCTACGAGCAGTACTTC.

This clonotype turned up a few times. V and J are TRBV9 and TRBJ2-3; 10 bases align to TRBD1. This CDR3 has 15 residues. CDR1 is SGDLS and CDR2 is YYNGEE in the germline V gene. J was trimmed by 6 bases and V by 3 bases; bases with no gene match: 7. The CDR3 sequence: CASSARDRGGDTQYF. The CDR3 DNA sequence: TGTGCCAGCAGCGCAAGGGACAGGGGCGGCGATACGCAGTATTTT.

This clonotype was seen more than once but under ten times. The rearrangement joins TRBV12-3 or TRBV12-4 to TRBJ1-2; D is possibly TRBD1 (5 bases). Trimming took off 6 bases at V and 4 bases at J, with 21 bases between the two ends. This CDR3 spans 16 amino acids. The CDR3 loop is CASSLGSGALTYGYTF. The CDR3 DNA follows: TGTGCCAGCAGCCTTGGCTCCGGGGCCCTAACCTATGGCTACACCTTC.

The chain carries TRBV7-9 and TRBJ1-4; possible D gene TRBD1, 5 bases. The germline V and J ends were trimmed by 3 bases and 7 bases, with 12 bases remaining between them. CDR1 is SEHNR, CDR2 FQNEAQ, per germline (reference sequence). The CDR3 contains 14 residues. The CDR3 spells CASSFQGPPEKLFF. Here the CDR3 DNA reads TGTGCCAGCAGCTTTCAGGGCCCTCCTGAAAAACTGTTTTTT.

This clonotype was counted between two and nine times. The chain combines TRBV11-3 with TRBJ2-1, with D possibly being TRBD1 (5 bases). There are 16 residues in the CDR3. The germline CDR1 and CDR2 sequences are SGHNT and YENEEA. Deletions cut 5 bases from V and 0 bases from J, with 14 bases between. This chain's CDR3 is CASSRQGYSSYNEQFF. The CDR3 DNA reads as TGTGCCAGCAGCCGTCAGGGCTACAGCTCCTACAATGAGCAGTTCTTC.

This clonotype showed up many times. The rearrangement uses TRBV5-1 and TRBJ2-7, with 10 positions matching TRBD1. Per the germline V gene, CDR1 is SGHRS and CDR2 is YFSETQ. V lost 4 bases, J lost 2 bases, and 3 bases stayed unmatched. This CDR3 has 14 residues. CDR3: CASSPGTGAYEQYF. In DNA, the CDR3 is TGCGCCAGCAGCCCCGGGACAGGGGCCTACGAGCAGTACTTC.

This clonotype was seen more than once but under ten times. The chain combines TRBV10-3 with TRBJ2-1, with unresolved D. The V gene lost 2 bases and the J gene lost 8 bases, with 7 bases spanning the gap. The germline V gene encodes CDR1 ENHRY and CDR2 SYGVKD. The CDR3 spans 12 residues. The CDR3 loop reads CAISERGDEQFF. For the CDR3, the DNA is TGTGCCATCAGTGAGAGAGGCGATGAGCAGTTCTTC.

This clonotype was seen repeatedly, ten times or more. The chain employs TRBV6-1 and TRBJ1-1; D is possibly TRBD1 (5 bases). In germline, CDR1 is MNHNS, CDR2 SASEGT. Trimming shortened V by 7 bases and J by 4 bases, and 13 bases separated the two germline ends. CDR3 size: 13 residues. CDR3 loop: CASTQWGGTEAFF. In DNA form, the CDR3 reads TGTGCCAGCACACAGTGGGGGGGCACTGAAGCTTTCTTT.

As to this clonotype: Possible read error: a much larger clone is one base away. This chain connects TRBV12-3 or TRBV12-4 to TRBJ2-4; no reliable D call. This CDR3 contains 17 residues. The chain's CDR3 is CASSLTGLILAKNFQYF. The CDR3 DNA is TGTGCCAGCAGTCTAACCGGGCTTATCTTAGCCAAAAACTTTCAGTACTTC.

This clonotype was found a few times. V and J are TRBV15 and TRBJ1-1; D gene ambiguous. The CDR3 sequence is 14 residues long. V was clipped by 5 bases and J by 2 bases, with 12 bases between them. Germline V gives CDR1 LNHNV, CDR2 YYDKDF (reference sequence). The CDR3 is CATSSSRGNTEAFF. As DNA, the CDR3 is TGTGCCACCAGCTCAAGTCGGGGTAACACTGAAGCTTTCTTT.

This clonotype was detected many times. The CDR3 here is CATASGQGDGYTF. CDR3 sequence (DNA): TGTGCCACCGCCTCCGGACAGGGGGATGGCTACACCTTC. The J gene is TRBJ1-2, the V gene TRBV24-1, with 10 nucleotides matching TRBD1. Germline lookup yields CDR1 KGHDR and CDR2 SFDVKD. V was clipped by 9 bases and J by 6 bases; unmatched bases: 6. The CDR3 spans 13 residues.

The CDR3 DNA is TGCAGCGCGTTAGGGACGTATGAAAAACTGTTTTTT. It codes for CSALGTYEKLFF. The chain employs TRBV29-1 and TRBJ1-4, with D tentatively TRBD1 (5 bases). The germline CDR1 and CDR2 sequences are SQVTM and ANQGSEA. V lost 7 bases, J lost 6 bases, and 12 bases lay in between. The length of the CDR3 is 12 residues.